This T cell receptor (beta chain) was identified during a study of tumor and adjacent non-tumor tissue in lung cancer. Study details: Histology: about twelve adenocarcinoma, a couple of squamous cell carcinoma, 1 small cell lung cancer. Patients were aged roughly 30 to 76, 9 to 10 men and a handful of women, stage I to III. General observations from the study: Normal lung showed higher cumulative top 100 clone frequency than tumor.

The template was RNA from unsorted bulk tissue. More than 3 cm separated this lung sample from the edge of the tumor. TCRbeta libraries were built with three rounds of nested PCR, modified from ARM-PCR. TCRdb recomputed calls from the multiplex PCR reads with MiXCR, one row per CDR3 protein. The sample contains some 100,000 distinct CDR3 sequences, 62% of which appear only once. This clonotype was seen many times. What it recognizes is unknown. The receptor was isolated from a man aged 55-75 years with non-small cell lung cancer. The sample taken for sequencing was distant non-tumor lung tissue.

The CDR3 DNA follows: TGTGCCAGCAGTTACCTGGGAGCACAGGAAGCTTTCTTT. This sequence encodes CASSYLGAQEAFF. The chain is built from TRBV6-2 or TRBV6-3 and TRBJ1-1; D is uncertain. The V end was cut by 2 bases, the J end by 8 bases, with 12 bases between. The CDR3 spans 13 residues. Germline-derived CDR1 and CDR2 are MNHEY and SVGEGT.